This is a list of T cell receptor beta chains from one sample in a study of control samples from healthy donors and cancer patients. Measured with immunoSEQ multiplex PCR; TCRdb has only the in-frame clones, and not every one. Of 57,000 or so clones in the sample, less than 95% were seen once. Sequencing used blood. The receptors stem from a man aged 30 to 39 in good health. CDR3s include the opening cysteine and the closing phenylalanine or tryptophan. Fields, in order: clone size, D gene, J gene, V gene, CDR3 protein, CDR3 DNA. The D gene is left open where the match is weak. Some rows mark clone size as missing; the rest say once, few, many or name a class of expanded clone.

>.|TRBD2|TRBJ2-3|TRBV27
CASSSPGLAGPRGTQYF
TGTGCCAGCAGTTCGCCGGGACTAGCGGGACCCAGGGGTACGCAGTATTTT
>.|.|TRBJ1-6|TRBV6-5
CASKPTSSYNSPLHF
TGTGCCAGCAAACCGACGAGCTCCTATAATTCACCCCTCCACTTT
>few|TRBD2|TRBJ2-3|TRBV10-3
CAIRTTIAGVFTDTQYF
TGTGCCATCCGTACTACTATAGCGGGGGTCTTCACAGATACGCAGTATTTT
>.|.|TRBJ2-2|TRBV7-2
CASSLNGGLNTGELFF
TGTGCCAGCAGCTTAAACGGGGGCCTGAACACCGGGGAGCTGTTTTTT
>once|TRBD1|TRBJ1-5|TRBV18
CASSPGTGKSQPQHF
TGTGCCAGCTCCCCGGGGACAGGGAAGAGCCAGCCCCAGCATTTT
>.|TRBD2|TRBJ2-6|TRBV10-3
CAISESRPGLAGGPGANVLTF
TGTGCCATCAGTGAGTCGAGACCGGGACTAGCGGGGGGGCCTGGGGCCAACGTCCTGACTTTC
>.|TRBD2|TRBJ2-3|TRBV6-6
CASTHLAGGETDTQYF
TGTGCCAGCACCCACCTAGCGGGGGGGGAAACAGATACGCAGTATTTT
>.|TRBD2|TRBJ2-1|TRBV5-1
CASSLRGLVFTVVESNYNEQFF
TGCGCCAGCAGCTTGCGGGGACTAGTCTTCACCGTCGTCGAGTCTAACTACAATGAGCAGTTCTTC
>.|.|TRBJ1-6|TRBV3-1/TRBV3-2
CASRENAYNSPLHF
TGTGCCAGCAGGGAGAACGCCTATAATTCACCCCTCCACTTT
>.|TRBD1|TRBJ2-2|TRBV6-5
CASSQTGGTGELFF
TGTGCCAGCAGTCAAACAGGGGGCACCGGGGAGCTGTTTTTT
>.|TRBD1|TRBJ1-3|TRBV30
CAWARTGNSGNTIYF
TGTGCCTGGGCTCGGACAGGGAACTCTGGAAACACCATATATTTT
>.|.|TRBJ1-1|TRBV11-3
CASSSGFLGTEAFF
TGTGCCAGCAGCTCGGGGTTTTTGGGCACTGAAGCTTTCTTT
>.|.|TRBJ2-7|TRBV6-2/TRBV6-3
CASSDPGRSSYEQYF
TGTGCCAGCAGCGACCCGGGACGGTCCTCCTACGAGCAGTACTTC
>.|.|TRBJ1-6|TRBV30
CAWSVGGLNSPLHF
TGTGCCTGGAGTGTAGGGGGGCTTAATTCACCCCTCCACTTT
>.|TRBD2|TRBJ2-1|TRBV30
CAWTGLAGYNEQFF
TGTGCCTGGACCGGACTAGCGGGTTACAATGAGCAGTTCTTC
>.|.|TRBJ1-6|TRBV27
CASSSLAGWSNYNSPLHF
TGTGCCAGCAGTTCCCTCGCTGGGTGGTCTAACTATAATTCACCCCTCCACTTT
>once|TRBD1|TRBJ1-2|TRBV27
CASSLNPGGGYTF
TGTGCCAGCAGTTTAAATCCAGGGGGAGGCTACACCTTC
>.|.|TRBJ1-2|TRBV10-3
CAISESGKSYTF
TGTGCCATCAGTGAGTCGGGTAAAAGCTACACCTTC
>.|TRBD1|TRBJ1-5|TRBV19
CASTIGTGDQPQHF
TGTGCCAGTACCATCGGGACAGGGGATCAGCCCCAGCATTTT
>.|TRBD2|TRBJ2-1|TRBV7-6
CASSLAVSWQGLNNEQFF
TGTGCCAGCAGCTTAGCGGTTAGTTGGCAGGGACTAAACAATGAGCAGTTCTTC
>.|.|TRBJ1-1|TRBV4-1
CASSQGQGTNTEAFF
TGCGCCAGCAGCCAAGGGCAGGGGACGAACACTGAAGCTTTCTTT
>.|.|TRBJ2-3|TRBV15
CATSRVRLRSTDTQYF
TGTGCCACCAGCAGAGTGAGACTCCGGAGCACAGATACGCAGTATTTT
>once|TRBD2|TRBJ2-7|TRBV9
CASSVAGGRGYEQYF
TGTGCCAGCAGCGTAGCGGGCGGGAGAGGGTACGAGCAGTACTTC